These 9 T cell receptor beta chains came from one sample sequenced in a study of beta chain features in type 1 diabetes. Study-wide results and caveats: Shorter TCRB CDR3s, moderately but significantly so, were found in Type 1 diabetes patients in all four CD4+ subsets.

No antigen has been assigned to these receptors. Expressed TCRB transcripts were sequenced because the entire RNA isolate underwent reverse transcription. Generated by immunoSEQ multiplex PCR, the TCRdb table keeps only in-frame clones and is missing some. The sample carries roughly 290,000 clones, over 12% recorded once. The sample consisted of naive CD4+ T cells from blood. The receptors were gathered from a man younger than 35 with type 1 diabetes.

This CDR3 reads CASSVSPGSEGSYNEQFF. CDR3 bases: TGTGCCAGCAGCGTTTCCCCGGGCTCCGAGGGCTCCTACAATGAGCAGTTCTTC. V is TRBV9 and J is TRBJ2-1, with D tentatively TRBD2 (5 bases). Trimming shortened V by 2 bases and J by 0 bases, and 18 bases separated the two germline ends. Germline V gives CDR1 SGDLS, CDR2 YYNGEE. The CDR3 contains 18 residues.

The J gene is TRBJ2-3, the V gene TRBV7-2, with a weak D call TRBD2 (6 bases). CDR1 is SGHTA, CDR2 FQGNSA, per germline. This CDR3 spans 15 amino acids. Between the trimmed V and J ends, which lost 4 bases and 4 bases, there was a span of 15 bases. CDR3 sequence reads: CASSSPGGSADTQYF. The CDR3 DNA reads as TGTGCCAGCAGCTCCCCCGGGGGTAGTGCAGATACGCAGTATTTT.

The V call is TRBV7-7, the J call TRBJ2-2; 10 bases map to TRBD2. The CDR3 is made up of 17 amino acids. J gave up 3 bases and V 5 bases, and 9 bases lay outside the gene matches. Looked up from germline, CDR1 is SSHAT and CDR2 is FNYEAQ (reference sequence). CDR3 bases: TGTGCCAGCAGCCTTCGCCTAGCGGGAGTATACACCGGGGAGCTGTTTTTT. Protein: CASSLRLAGVYTGELFF.

The chain couples TRBV27 to TRBJ1-5; TRBD1 aligns across 9 bases. This CDR3 comprises 15 residues. Germline CDR1 and CDR2: MNHEY and SMNVEV (reference sequence). Trimming at V came to 6 bases and at J to 0 bases, leaving 3 bases not matched to a gene. The CDR3 DNA reads TGTGCCAGCAGGACAGGGGGTTATAGCAATCAGCCCCAGCATTTT. Protein product: CASRTGGYSNQPQHF.

The J gene is TRBJ1-2, the V gene TRBV18, with D unclear. Between the trimmed V and J ends, which lost 1 base and 8 bases, there was a span of 14 bases. CDR1 is KGHSH and CDR2 is LQKENI in the germline V gene. CDR3 length: 14 amino acids. The CDR3: CASSPQEGGNGYTF. The CDR3 DNA sequence: TGTGCCAGCTCACCACAAGAGGGAGGCAACGGCTACACCTTC.

CDR3 coding DNA: TGTGCCAGCAGCCGGACAGGGAATCAGCCCCAGCATTTT. Translating gives CASSRTGNQPQHF. The chain joins TRBV28 to TRBJ1-5, with 8 bases that match TRBD1. Germline CDR1 is MDHEN and CDR2 is SYDVKM. V shed 6 bases, J shed 4 bases, and the junction held 2 bases outside the gene matches. The CDR3 consists of 13 residues.

The chain combines TRBV21-1 with TRBJ2-6; the table's D call of TRBD1 was not tested on the DNA. TRBV21-1 is given as a pseudogene. The CDR3 covers 18 residues. CDR3 nucleotide sequence: TGTGCCAGCAGCAAAGCGACAGGGTCCGGCTCTGGGGCCAACGTCCTGACTTTC. Its translation is CASSKATGSGSGANVLTF.

This clone was seen a handful of times. This rearrangement joins TRBV27 to TRBJ1-6; no reliable D call. Between the trimmed V and J ends, which lost 6 bases and 11 bases, there was a span of 14 bases. The CDR3 spans 13 residues. Germline V gene lookup returns CDR1 MNHEY and CDR2 SMNVEV (reference sequence). CDR3 DNA: TGTGCCAGCAGCCCTGGCGGTCGTGCACCCCTCCACTTT. Encoded protein: CASSPGGRAPLHF.

This clone was recorded a few times. V and J are TRBV14 and TRBJ2-7, with no clear D. The CDR3 has 13 amino acids. Germline CDR1 reads SGHDN; CDR2 reads FVKESK. Trimming removed 4 bases from V and 1 base from J, with 8 bases in between. The CDR3 sequence is CASSRSVSYEQYF. CDR3 nucleotides: TGTGCCAGCAGCCGGTCGGTTTCCTACGAGCAGTACTTC.